The 28 T cell receptor beta chains below all came from one sample that was sequenced in a study of cytomegalovirus exposure and HLA in healthy donors. It was with 60 Vbeta and 13 Jbeta primers that the PCR ran. Profiled with immunoSEQ multiplex PCR; TCRdb holds only in-frame clones, not every one. The sample data list 65,000 to 95,000 clones. What was sequenced was PBMCs. The receptors shown here come from a female donor in good health and CMV-seropositive.

As regards this clone: Within the sample, other DNA sequences also encode this same CDR3. This chain links TRBV4-1 with TRBJ2-3, with 9 bases lining up with TRBD2. Germline V lookup: CDR1 MGHRA, CDR2 YSYEKL. After removal of 4 bases from V and 1 base from J, the junction contained 0 bases not matched to a gene. The CDR3 sequence is 14 residues long. The CDR3 is CASSLAGGTDTQYF. CDR3 nucleotide sequence: TGCGCCAGCAGCCTAGCGGGGGGCACAGATACGCAGTATTTT.

The chain carries TRBV28 and TRBJ2-2; the match to TRBD2 covers 11 bases. The CDR3 totals 18 residues. After removal of 6 bases from V and 8 bases from J, the junction contained 17 bases not matched to a gene. Looked up from germline, CDR1 is MDHEN and CDR2 is SYDVKM. The CDR3 sequence is CASSYDLAGGTRPGELFF. The CDR3 region has the DNA TGTGCCAGCAGCTACGACCTAGCGGGGGGCACCAGACCAGGGGAGCTGTTTTTT.

The chain couples TRBV2 to TRBJ2-7; maybe TRBD1 (6 bases). The V gene lost 3 bases and the J gene lost 3 bases, with 15 bases spanning the gap. Germline assignment: CDR1 SNHLY and CDR2 FYNNEI. The CDR3 loop spans 15 amino acids. The CDR3 nucleotides are TGTGCCAGCAGTGAGGGGGCAGGCCCATACTACGAGCAGTACTTC. Translating it yields CASSEGAGPYYEQYF.

The CDR3 bases are TGCGCCAGCAGCTTAGGACTAGCGGGGACAGATACGCAGTATTTT. Amino acid sequence: CASSLGLAGTDTQYF. V and J are TRBV5-1 and TRBJ2-3; 12 bases fit TRBD2. The junction had 1 base not matched to a gene; V was cut back by 2 bases and J by 3 bases. CDR3 size: 15 residues. The germline gives CDR1 SGHRS, CDR2 YFSETQ.

V usage is TRBV5-4 and J usage is TRBJ2-3; D is perhaps TRBD2 (6 bases). CDR1 SGHNT and CDR2 YYREEE come from the germline V gene (reference sequence). The CDR3 runs 16 residues. With 4 bases removed from V and 0 bases from J, the gap between germline ends came to 15 bases. The CDR3 DNA follows: TGTGCCAGCAGCGCGGGGACCACCCGTAGCACAGATACGCAGTATTTT. Protein: CASSAGTTRSTDTQYF.

V gene TRBV28 combines with J gene TRBJ1-5; 8 positions agree with TRBD1. The CDR3 loop spans 16 amino acids. Germline CDR1 MDHEN, CDR2 SYDVKM. Unmatched junction bases numbered 10, after V lost 5 bases and J lost 4 bases. For the CDR3, the DNA is TGTGCCAGCAGTCTTCCGAGACAGGGGCGTAATCAGCCCCAGCATTTT. Its protein product is CASSLPRQGRNQPQHF.

This chain uses TRBV27 with TRBJ1-1; perhaps TRBD1 as D (6 bases). The CDR3 has 13 residues. In germline, CDR1 is MNHEY, CDR2 SMNVEV (reference sequence). The V end lost 1 base, the J end lost 9 bases, and 12 bases lay between the germline ends. CDR3 region: CASSLYTGNQAFF. The CDR3 region has the DNA TGTGCCAGCAGTTTATACACAGGGAACCAAGCTTTCTTT.

This rearrangement joins TRBV7-2 to TRBJ1-5; 8 bases match TRBD1. Germline trimming cut 6 bases from V and 5 bases from J; bases unmatched to any gene: 3. The CDR3 extends over 13 amino acids. Looked up from germline, CDR1 is SGHTA and CDR2 is FQGNSA. This CDR3 is CASSKTGDQPQHF. As DNA, the CDR3 is TGTGCCAGCAGTAAGACAGGGGATCAGCCCCAGCATTTT.

This chain links TRBV7-6 with TRBJ2-1; 8 bases map to TRBD2. V lost 5 bases and J lost 6; bases outside the gene matches: 9. The length of the CDR3 is 15 residues. Germline CDR1 and CDR2: SGHVS and FNYEAQ. CDR3 bases: TGTGCCAGCAGCCCTCTAGCGGGTGTAATCAATGAGCAGTTCTTC. It translates to CASSPLAGVINEQFF.

Turning to this clone: The germline gene is not matched at one end of the junction; a read error may be the cause. The CDR3 sequence: CASSLAGGFQETQYF. CDR3 DNA sequence: TGTGCTAGCAGCTTAGCCGGCGGGTTTCAAGAGACCCAGTACTTC. The rearrangement links TRBV7-7 to TRBJ2-5, with TRBD2 as a possible D gene (5 bases). Germline lookup yields CDR1 SSHAT and CDR2 FNYEAQ (reference sequence). The CDR3 length is 15 residues.

The genes are TRBV18 and TRBJ2-5; 7 nucleotides agree with TRBD1. The V gene end was trimmed by 3 bases and the J gene end by 4 bases; junction bases not matched to a gene: 2. This CDR3 is 13 amino acids long. Per the germline V gene, CDR1 is KGHSH and CDR2 is LQKENI. CDR3 in amino acids: CASSPGQIETQYF. The CDR3 bases are TGTGCCAGCTCACCGGGACAGATAGAGACCCAGTACTTC.

CDR3 in DNA: TGCGCCAGCAGCTTGGAGGGGGGGTGGACCTACGAGCAGTACTTC. It translates to CASSLEGGWTYEQYF. The V and J genes are TRBV5-1 and TRBJ2-7; D might be TRBD2 (7 bases). V was pared by 0 bases and J by 2 bases, with 12 bases between. CDR1 SGHRS and CDR2 YFSETQ come from the germline V gene. The CDR3 has 15 residues.

Here the CDR3 DNA reads TGTGCCAGTGCCGACAGGCCTGAAGCTTTCTTT. This gives the protein CASADRPEAFF. The chain employs TRBV19 and TRBJ1-1; D is perhaps TRBD1 (6 bases). CDR1 and CDR2 (germline): LNHDA, SQIVND (reference sequence). The V end lost 8 bases, the J end lost 6 bases, and 10 bases lay between the germline ends. The CDR3 has 11 amino acids.

On this clone: The same CDR3 arises from other DNA sequences in this sample as well. This chain joins TRBV9 and TRBJ2-2; D remains unclear. The CDR3 runs 12 residues. Trimming removed 5 bases at V and 4 bases at J, with 6 bases between. Germline CDR1 reads SGDLS; CDR2 reads YYNGEE. The chain's CDR3 is CASRGVTGELFF. For the CDR3, the DNA is TGTGCCAGCAGAGGAGTCACCGGGGAGCTGTTTTTT.

DNA for the CDR3: TGTGCCAGCGGAACAGGGAATGGTTCACCCCTCCACTTT. As protein: CASGTGNGSPLHF. V usage is TRBV5-5 and J usage is TRBJ1-6, with a possible D match to TRBD1 (6 bases). There are 13 residues in the CDR3. V lost 7 bases, J lost 9 bases, and 14 bases lay in between. Germline V lookup: CDR1 SGHKS, CDR2 YYEKEE (reference sequence).

V and J are TRBV18 and TRBJ1-4, with 7 bases lining up with TRBD1. This CDR3 spans 15 amino acids. V lost 3 bases and J lost 7; bases outside the gene matches: 8. Per the germline V gene, CDR1 is KGHSH and CDR2 is LQKENI. CDR3 in amino acids: CASSPTYDRVEKLFF. For the CDR3, the DNA is TGTGCCAGCTCACCCACCTATGACAGGGTTGAAAAACTGTTTTTT.

The chain has TRBV28 and TRBJ1-1, with a tentative D call TRBD1 (5 bases). The CDR3 covers 15 residues. Trimming took off 6 bases at V and 14 bases at J, with 28 bases between the two ends. In germline, CDR1 is MDHEN, CDR2 SYDVKM. In DNA form, the CDR3 reads TGTGCCAGCAGAACTTATCGCGGGGCTAGACAGTCCTGCTTCTTT. It translates to CASRTYRGARQSCFF.

The rearrangement joins TRBV7-8 to TRBJ1-1; possibly TRBD1 for D (5 bases). Germline values: CDR1 SGHVS, CDR2 FQNEAQ. V was trimmed by 5 bases and J by 1 base, leaving 14 bases between them. CDR3 length: 15 residues. CDR3 DNA: TGTGCCAGCAGCCACTCCAGGGCGAGGAACACTGAAGCTTTCTTT. Translated: CASSHSRARNTEAFF.

The V call is TRBV4-2, the J call TRBJ1-5; no reliable D call. Trimming removed 4 bases at V and 4 bases at J, with 5 bases between. Looked up from germline, CDR1 is LGHNA and CDR2 is YNFKEQ. This CDR3 comprises 12 residues. The CDR3 DNA is TGTGCCAGCAGCCTTTCAAATCAGCCCCAGCATTTT. It is translated as CASSLSNQPQHF.

The CDR3 DNA follows: TGTGCCAGCAGCCCGGTCAACAGGGCCTGCGAGCAGTACTTC. Protein product: CASSPVNRACEQYF. The rearrangement links TRBV28 to TRBJ2-5; D perhaps matches TRBD1 (6 bases). The tail of the sequence fits TRBJ2-7 better, so the J call may be wrong. The V gene's germline CDR1 is MDHEN and CDR2 SYDVKM. The length of the CDR3 is 14 residues.

The rearrangement uses TRBV5-5 and TRBJ2-2; D gene ambiguous. Per the germline V gene, CDR1 is SGHKS and CDR2 is YYEKEE (reference sequence). Between the trimmed V and J ends, which lost 2 bases and 7 bases, there was a span of 12 bases. This CDR3 comprises 14 residues. CDR3 coding DNA: TGTGCCAGCAGCTTACTCGCGGTTGACGGGGAGCTGTTTTTT. Residues: CASSLLAVDGELFF.

The chain recombines TRBV19 with TRBJ1-1; D is perhaps TRBD1 (6 bases). CDR1 LNHDA and CDR2 SQIVND come from the germline V gene (reference sequence). The CDR3 consists of 14 residues. Trimming shortened V by 4 bases and J by 2 bases, and 11 bases separated the two germline ends. This CDR3 reads CASSRRDTNTEAFF. CDR3 DNA: TGTGCCAGTAGTAGAAGGGACACCAACACTGAAGCTTTCTTT.

J is TRBJ2-1 and V is TRBV7-9; 8 bases map to TRBD2. The CDR3 spans 16 residues. The ends lost 6 bases at V and 0 bases at J; junction bases unmatched: 7. The V gene's germline CDR1 is SEHNR and CDR2 FQNEAQ (reference sequence). Written as DNA, the CDR3 is TGTGCCAGCAGACATAGCGGGACTAGCTCCTACAATGAGCAGTTCTTC. Encoded protein: CASRHSGTSSYNEQFF.

Of note for this clone: One junction end disagrees with the germline gene, perhaps due to a read error. The chain joins TRBV30 to TRBJ2-2; 9 nucleotides agree with TRBD1. The CDR3 is made up of 12 amino acids. The germline V gene has CDR1 GTSNPN and CDR2 SVGIG (reference sequence). CDR3 nucleotides: TGTGCCTGGAGTGCTCAGACAGGGGGGCTGTTTTTT. This encodes CAWSAQTGGLFF.

The CDR3 region is CAWSRGSVYEQYF. The DNA for the CDR3 is TGTGCCTGGAGTCGCGGGAGTGTCTACGAGCAGTACTTC. The V gene is TRBV30, the J gene TRBJ2-7, with TRBD2 matching 7 bases. This CDR3 is built from 13 residues. The germline V gene has CDR1 GTSNPN and CDR2 SVGIG (reference sequence). V was pared by 2 bases and J by 3 bases, with 4 bases of the junction left unmatched. Combining the CDR3 with reference TRBV30 and TRBJ2-7 gives the whole variable domain SQTIHQWPATLVQPVGSPLSLECTVEGTSNPNLYWYRQAAGRGLQLLFYSVGIGQISSEVPQNLSASRPQDRQFILSSKKLLLSDSGFYLCAWSRGSVYEQYFGPGTRLTVT.

The J gene is TRBJ1-1, the V gene TRBV5-6; D uncertain. The CDR3 loop spans 13 amino acids. Trimming removed 0 bases at V and 1 base at J, with 4 bases between. CDR1 and CDR2 from the germline V gene are SGHDT and YYEEEE. The CDR3: CASSLGANTEAFF. CDR3 bases: TGTGCCAGCAGCTTGGGGGCGAACACTGAAGCTTTCTTT.

The chain uses TRBV30 and TRBJ1-6; possible D gene TRBD1, 5 bases. Trimming removed 5 bases at V and 2 bases at J, with 7 bases between. The CDR3 runs to 13 residues. CDR1 and CDR2 from the germline V gene are GTSNPN and SVGIG (reference sequence). The CDR3: CAWGATYNSPLHF. The CDR3 DNA reads as TGTGCCTGGGGGGCAACCTATAATTCACCCCTCCACTTT.

The chain recombines TRBV9 with TRBJ2-1; D is perhaps TRBD2 (5 bases). The CDR3 sequence is 17 residues long. The germline V gene has CDR1 SGDLS and CDR2 YYNGEE. Trimming removed 0 bases at V and 3 bases at J, with 16 bases between. CDR3: CASSVGVLSGRYNEQFF. The CDR3 nucleotides are TGTGCCAGCAGCGTAGGTGTTTTGAGCGGACGCTACAATGAGCAGTTCTTC.